The 3 T cell receptor beta chains presented below share a single source sample, sequenced in a study of blood T cell repertoires in COVID-19. Some clones are missing from TCRdb's copy, which holds only in-frame ones; the method was immunoSEQ multiplex PCR. The table lists more than 450,000 clones, around 90% of them singletons. Input material: PBMCs or T cells enriched from blood (not recorded which). The receptors here all came from a woman aged 18-35 years who had recovered from COVID-19.

The V and J genes are TRBV5-6 and TRBJ1-1; D remains ambiguous. Germline V CDR1 and CDR2: SGHDT, YYEEEE. The V end lost 6 bases, the J end lost 3 bases, and 6 bases lay between the germline ends. This CDR3 is 11 amino acids long. CDR3 residues: CASTLDTEAFF. CDR3 nucleotide sequence: TGTGCCAGCACCCTAGACACTGAAGCTTTCTTT.

As concerns this clone: An end of the junction does not agree with germline; a read error may underlie this. The rearrangement joins TRBV7-9 to TRBJ1-1; the D is unclear. CDR1 SEHNR and CDR2 FQNEAQ come from the germline V gene (reference sequence). CDR3 size: 14 residues. CDR3 residues: CASSLEHPPGGGDF. For the CDR3, the DNA is TGTGCCAGCAGCTTAGAACATCCTCCCGGCGGCGGTGACTTT.

The V and J genes are TRBV10-2 and TRBJ1-1; D unclear. V was shortened by 8 bases and J by 0 bases, with 10 bases between the two germline ends. This CDR3 region has 13 residues. The germline CDR1 and CDR2 sequences are WSHSY and SAAADI. The CDR3 spells CASRVVLNTEAFF. In DNA, the CDR3 is TGCGCCAGCCGGGTGGTCTTGAACACTGAAGCTTTCTTT.